This TCR beta chain stems from a study of T cell responses to AZD1222 COVID-19 vaccine. Whole-study findings and limits: Among the donors, most were white British and more were female, and clonal diversity was possibly underestimated. Baseline seropositivity occurred in only a handful of AZD1222 recipients. Repertoires were collected only later (after the peak T cell response had occurred).

There are 14 residues in the CDR3. V shed 1 base and J shed 2 bases, with 8 bases lying between them. CDR1 is MDHEN, CDR2 SYDVKM, per germline. Sequencing was performed with immunoSEQ multiplex PCR; in TCRdb, only in-frame clones are kept and a portion is missing. Among more than 110,000 clones listed, around 92% were seen once. A remark on this clone: The antigen remains unidentified. The same CDR3 can be traced to other DNA sequences in this sample.

J is TRBJ1-2 and V is TRBV28; tentative D call: TRBD1 (5 bases). The receptor's source is an adult who received the AZD1222 COVID-19 vaccine. The sample consisted of peripheral blood, taken 28 days after the second AZD1222 dose. CDR3 in DNA: TGTGCCAGCAGTTTATCGGCAGGGAACTATGGCTACACCTTC. Encoded protein: CASSLSAGNYGYTF.